A single sample is the source of the 20 T cell receptor beta chains below, sequenced in a study of blood T cell repertoires in COVID-19. Profiled with immunoSEQ multiplex PCR; TCRdb holds only in-frame clones, not every one. This sample has approximately 120,000 clones, with 79% found just once. Sequencing input: peripheral blood. These receptors were collected from a man in his forties with active or convalescent COVID-19.

V gene TRBV4-1 combines with J gene TRBJ2-7; D is perhaps TRBD1 (5 bases). The CDR3 covers 14 residues. V was shortened by 0 bases and J by 5 bases, with 11 bases between the two germline ends. Germline V gene data show CDR1 as MGHRA and CDR2 as YSYEKL. The CDR3: CASSQDPGLDEQYF. In DNA form, the CDR3 reads TGCGCCAGCAGCCAAGATCCAGGGTTGGACGAGCAGTACTTC.

A single count supports this clone. The chain links TRBV5-1 to TRBJ2-5; 7 bases match TRBD2. In germline, CDR1 is SGHRS, CDR2 YFSETQ. The CDR3 spans 15 residues. Trimming at V came to 4 bases and at J to 1 base, leaving 7 bases not matched to a gene. CDR3 in DNA: TGCGCCAGCAGCACAGGATCTAGCGGCCAAGAGACCCAGTACTTC. Translated, it gives CASSTGSSGQETQYF.

The CDR3 sequence is CASSVGASGPQHF. CDR3 DNA sequence: TGTGCCAGCAGCGTTGGTGCCTCAGGGCCCCAGCATTTT. This chain connects TRBV9 to TRBJ1-5; no clear D gene. The germline CDR1 and CDR2 sequences are SGDLS and YYNGEE. The CDR3 sequence is 13 residues long. The V and J ends lost 2 bases and 9 bases respectively, with 12 bases between them.

V and J are TRBV24-1 and TRBJ2-1; 9 bases are a match to TRBD2. CDR1 is KGHDR, CDR2 SFDVKD, per germline. V was pared by 5 bases and J by 8 bases, with 12 bases of the junction left unmatched. This CDR3 is 16 amino acids long. The CDR3 sequence: CATSVGAGGPLYEQFF. CDR3 in DNA: TGTGCCACCAGTGTCGGGGCGGGAGGGCCTTTGTATGAGCAGTTCTTC.

V usage is TRBV5-4 and J usage is TRBJ2-2; 7 nucleotides line up with TRBD2. Germline values: CDR1 SGHNT, CDR2 YYREEE (reference sequence). V lost 5 bases to trimming and J lost 0 bases; unmatched junction nucleotides: 7. The CDR3 covers 16 residues. This chain's CDR3 is CASSSAAGANTGELFF. In DNA, the CDR3 is TGTGCCAGCAGTTCCGCGGCGGGGGCGAACACCGGGGAGCTGTTTTTT.

This clone showed up just once. CDR3 protein: CASRPRGPGANVLTF. The CDR3 coding sequence is TGTGCCAGCCGACCTAGAGGGCCTGGGGCCAACGTCCTGACTTTC. The chain is built from TRBV28 and TRBJ2-6; D perhaps matches TRBD2 (5 bases). The germline CDR1 and CDR2 sequences are MDHEN and SYDVKM. The CDR3 has 15 residues. Trimming pared 8 bases from V and 2 bases from J, leaving 13 bases between.

This sequence joins TRBV5-1 and TRBJ2-3, with D possibly matching TRBD1 (5 bases). V was trimmed by 2 bases and J by 6 bases, leaving 13 bases between them. This CDR3 spans 14 amino acids. Germline CDR1 is SGHRS and CDR2 is YFSETQ. In DNA form, the CDR3 reads TGCGCCAGCAGCTTCGCAGGGTCCGGGGATACGCAGTATTTT. Amino acids: CASSFAGSGDTQYF.

The chain carries TRBV11-2 and TRBJ2-1; D is perhaps TRBD1 (6 bases). Trimming removed 3 bases from V and 15 bases from J, with 15 bases in between. The CDR3 is made up of 12 amino acids. Germline CDR1 SGHAT, CDR2 FQNNGV. DNA of the CDR3: TGTGCCAGCAGCTTCGCAGGGGCTCTACCGTTCTTC. This gives the protein CASSFAGALPFF. The whole variable domain, remainder taken from reference TRBV11-2 and TRBJ2-1, is EAGVAQSPRYKIIEKRQSVAFWCNPISGHATLYWYQQILGQGPKLLIQFQNNGVVDDSQLPKDRFSAERLKGVDSTLKIQPAKLEDSAVYLCASSFAGALPFFGPGTRLTVL.

V and J are TRBV25-1 and TRBJ1-6; the match to TRBD1 covers 10 bases. V was pared by 4 bases and J by 9 bases, with 3 bases of the junction left unmatched. The CDR3 contains 14 residues. The germline V gene encodes CDR1 MGHDK and CDR2 SYGVNS. CDR3 residues: CASSAGQGGSPLHF. CDR3 DNA: TGTGCCAGCAGTGCCGGACAGGGGGGTTCACCCCTCCACTTT.

The genes are TRBV12-3 or TRBV12-4 and TRBJ2-7; unclear D gene. Trimming left V 4 bases short and J 5 bases short, with 6 bases between. The CDR3 is 11 amino acids. CDR3: CASSYSDEQYF. CDR3 nucleotide sequence: TGTGCCAGCAGTTATTCCGACGAGCAGTACTTC.

The gene calls are TRBV6-2 or TRBV6-3 and TRBJ2-4; 7 bases are a match to TRBD1. Per germline, CDR1 MNHEY and CDR2 SVGEGT. The V segment lost 5 bases and the J segment 2 bases; nucleotides outside the gene matches: 9. CDR3 length: 16 residues. The CDR3 is CASSRGGVITKNIQYF. The CDR3 DNA follows: TGTGCCAGCAGTCGAGGGGGCGTAATAACCAAAAACATTCAGTACTTC.

The genes are TRBV7-8 and TRBJ2-1; 7 bases line up with TRBD1. V was clipped by 5 bases and J by 6 bases; unmatched bases: 10. The CDR3 has 15 residues. Germline V CDR1 and CDR2: SGHVS, FQNEAQ. The CDR3 DNA reads as TGTGCCAGCAGCCCCACCAGGGGGTTCAGCAATGAGCAGTTCTTC. This encodes CASSPTRGFSNEQFF.

This chain joins TRBV2 and TRBJ2-7, with a tentative D call TRBD2 (5 bases). The germline V and J ends were trimmed by 4 bases and 2 bases, with 12 bases remaining between them. Germline CDR1 and CDR2: SNHLY and FYNNEI. The CDR3 is 14 residues long. The CDR3 spells CASSGLSGTYEQYF. The CDR3, as DNA: TGTGCCAGCAGTGGACTGAGCGGAACCTACGAGCAGTACTTC.

The chain uses TRBV6-2 or TRBV6-3 and TRBJ1-5; D is unresolved. The CDR3 is 14 residues long. Per germline, CDR1 MNHEY and CDR2 SVGEGT. Deletions cut 0 bases from V and 1 base from J, with 4 bases between. In DNA, the CDR3 is TGTGCCAGCAGTTACTCGGCCAGCAATCAGCCCCAGCATTTT. As protein: CASSYSASNQPQHF.

The chain joins TRBV7-9 to TRBJ1-2; the match to TRBD1 covers 8 bases. This CDR3 has 13 residues. Germline V gives CDR1 SEHNR, CDR2 FQNEAQ (reference sequence). V was clipped by 3 bases and J by 7 bases; unmatched bases: 4. The CDR3 bases are TGTGCCAGCAGCTTGGGGACAGGTTTTGGCTACACCTTC. Translating gives CASSLGTGFGYTF. The variable domain in full, completed from reference TRBV7-9 and TRBJ1-2, reads DTGVSQNPRHKITKRGQNVTFRCDPISEHNRLYWYRQTLGQGPEFLTYFQNEAQLEKSRLLSDRFSAERPKGSFSTLEIQRTEQGDSAMYLCASSLGTGFGYTFGSGTRLTVV.

The chain recombines TRBV28 with TRBJ1-2; perhaps TRBD1 as D (5 bases). The CDR3 has 12 residues. V was trimmed by 6 bases and J by 5 bases, leaving 10 bases between them. The germline gives CDR1 MDHEN, CDR2 SYDVKM. The CDR3 here is CASSLTAYGYTF. CDR3 DNA sequence: TGTGCCAGCAGCTTGACAGCGTATGGCTACACCTTC.

The rearrangement uses TRBV30 and TRBJ1-4, with D uncertain. Germline V gene lookup returns CDR1 GTSNPN and CDR2 SVGIG (reference sequence). The CDR3 contains 14 residues. Trimming left V 2 bases short and J 1 base short, with 8 bases between. CDR3 sequence reads: CAWSRGRTNEKLFF. DNA for the CDR3: TGTGCCTGGAGTCGAGGGAGAACTAATGAAAAACTGTTTTTT.

The V call is TRBV10-3, the J call TRBJ1-1; 9 bases line up with TRBD1. Germline CDR1 reads ENHRY; CDR2 reads SYGVKD. V dropped 10 bases and J dropped 3; count of bases not matched to a gene: 6. CDR3 length: 13 amino acids. The CDR3 protein is CATRQGGDTEAFF. DNA of the CDR3: TGTGCCACACGACAGGGGGGGGACACTGAAGCTTTCTTT.

CDR3 sequence: CSVEDPLAGLATYNEQFF. The CDR3 DNA reads as TGCAGCGTTGAAGATCCCCTAGCGGGCCTAGCCACCTACAATGAGCAGTTCTTC. The J gene is TRBJ2-1, the V gene TRBV29-1; 8 nucleotides match TRBD2. V was pared by 0 bases and J by 2 bases, with 12 bases of the junction left unmatched. Germline loops: CDR1 SQVTM, CDR2 ANQGSEA. The CDR3 is made up of 18 amino acids.

The chain uses TRBV5-1 and TRBJ1-3; 9 nucleotides line up with TRBD1. The V gene end was trimmed by 4 bases and the J gene end by 4 bases; junction bases not matched to a gene: 3. This CDR3 comprises 14 residues. Germline V gene data show CDR1 as SGHRS and CDR2 as YFSETQ. The CDR3 DNA follows: TGCGCCAGCAGCCTGACAGGGGGAGGAAACACCATATATTTT. Its translation is CASSLTGGGNTIYF.